The 18 T cell receptor beta chains presented below share a single source sample, sequenced in a study of graft-versus-host responses after intestinal transplantation. These receptors lack a known antigen. Produced via immunoSEQ multiplex PCR; TCRdb's table is partial and in-frame only. The top ten clones hold 0.4% to 0.65% of a sample with about 120,000 clones, about 94% of them seen once. The starting material was unstimulated CD8+ T cells sorted from spleen or lymph node cells, obtained before intestinal transplant. The origin of the receptors is a human donor who received an intestinal transplant.

The V call is TRBV9, the J call TRBJ2-2, with TRBD2 identical over 11 bases. V was clipped by 3 bases and J by 3 bases; unmatched bases: 4. Per the germline V gene, CDR1 is SGDLS and CDR2 is YYNGEE. CDR3 length equals 16 residues. CDR3 protein: CASSALAGGYTGELFF. The CDR3 DNA is TGTGCCAGCAGCGCGTTAGCGGGAGGGTACACCGGGGAGCTGTTTTTT.

The rearrangement joins TRBV19 to TRBJ2-3; 8 bases are a match to TRBD2. Germline CDR1 reads LNHDA; CDR2 reads SQIVND (reference sequence). With V trimmed by 5 bases and J by 5 bases, 6 bases remained unmatched. This CDR3 contains 14 residues. CDR3 residues: CASSPPTSGDTQYF. DNA of the CDR3: TGTGCCAGTAGTCCCCCTACTAGCGGAGATACGCAGTATTTT.

The genes are TRBV6-5 and TRBJ1-3; D is unclear. Between the trimmed V and J ends, which lost 3 bases and 0 bases, there was a span of 9 bases. CDR3 length: 15 residues. CDR1 is MNHEY and CDR2 is SVGAGI in the germline V gene. In DNA, the CDR3 is TGTGCCAGCAGTTATGCTTGGCACTCTGGAAACACCATATATTTT. This gives the protein CASSYAWHSGNTIYF.

This chain connects TRBV5-1 to TRBJ2-2; tentatively, D is TRBD1 (6 bases). CDR3 length equals 16 residues. Germline V gene lookup returns CDR1 SGHRS and CDR2 YFSETQ. V was pared by 4 bases and J by 3 bases, with 16 bases between. The CDR3 loop is CASSHISDRDTGELFF. DNA for the CDR3: TGCGCCAGCAGCCACATCTCGGACAGAGACACCGGGGAGCTGTTTTTT.

The chain has TRBV4-2 and TRBJ1-4; D is ambiguous. The CDR3 runs 16 residues. Germline lookup yields CDR1 LGHNA and CDR2 YNFKEQ. Deletions cut 3 bases from V and 7 bases from J, with 18 bases between. The chain's CDR3 is CASSQGLPPRVEKLFF. For the CDR3, the DNA is TGTGCCAGCAGCCAGGGTCTACCCCCCCGAGTTGAAAAACTGTTTTTT.

The chain combines TRBV7-8 with TRBJ1-1; D not certain. The length of the CDR3 is 18 residues. The V end lost 5 bases, the J end lost 8 bases, and 30 bases lay between the germline ends. From germline, CDR1 is SGHVS and CDR2 FQNEAQ. This CDR3 reads CASSPRGVRVEISGEAFF. The CDR3 region has the DNA TGTGCCAGCAGCCCCCGAGGCGTCCGGGTAGAAATATCGGGAGAAGCTTTCTTT.

This clone was detected a few times. Other DNA sequences within the sample encode an identical CDR3. This sequence joins TRBV4-1 and TRBJ2-5; D is unresolved. The V end was cut by 1 base, the J end by 2 bases, with 5 bases between. Germline V CDR1 and CDR2: MGHRA, YSYEKL. The CDR3 is made up of 13 amino acids. The CDR3 sequence: CASSQARQETQYF. The DNA of the CDR3 is TGCGCCAGCAGCCAAGCCAGACAAGAGACCCAGTACTTC.

The rearrangement links TRBV29-1 to TRBJ2-7, with 7 bases that match TRBD2. The length of the CDR3 is 13 residues. Germline V gene lookup returns CDR1 SQVTM and CDR2 ANQGSEA. Unmatched junction bases numbered 6, after V lost 4 bases and J lost 3 bases. In DNA form, the CDR3 reads TGCAGCGTTGTCGGCGGGAGTATCTACGAGCAGTACTTC. Its translation is CSVVGGSIYEQYF.

V gene TRBV20-1 combines with J gene TRBJ2-2; D is ambiguous. The CDR3 spans 11 residues. Germline CDR1 reads DFQATT; CDR2 reads SNEGSKA (reference sequence). The V gene lost 7 bases and the J gene lost 4 bases, with 7 bases spanning the gap. The CDR3 protein is CSVGTTGELFF. The CDR3, as DNA: TGCAGTGTGGGTACCACCGGGGAGCTGTTTTTT.

The rearrangement links TRBV2 to TRBJ2-7; 13 bases are shared with TRBD2. The germline gives CDR1 SNHLY, CDR2 FYNNEI. V gave up 5 bases and J gave up 3 bases; unmatched junction bases: 1. The CDR3 is 14 residues long. CDR3 coding DNA: TGTGCCAGCAGTAGGACTAGCGGGAGCTACGAGCAGTACTTC. It is translated as CASSRTSGSYEQYF.

The chain couples TRBV2 to TRBJ2-1; 9 bases are a match to TRBD2. The germline V gene encodes CDR1 SNHLY and CDR2 FYNNEI. The CDR3 extends over 16 amino acids. Losses at the gene ends were 3 bases for V and 9 bases for J; bases not matched to a gene: 12. CDR3 DNA sequence: TGTGCCAGCAGTGATGGCCCAGCGGGAGGATCGAGTGAGCAGTTCTTC. Its translation is CASSDGPAGGSSEQFF.

This chain uses TRBV27 with TRBJ2-2; D perhaps matches TRBD1 (6 bases). Trimming shortened V by 1 base and J by 4 bases, and 7 bases separated the two germline ends. Germline CDR1 MNHEY, CDR2 SMNVEV (reference sequence). The CDR3 covers 14 residues. Here the CDR3 reads CASSLFRGTGELFF. The CDR3 DNA reads TGTGCCAGCAGTTTATTCAGGGGCACCGGGGAGCTGTTTTTT.

In regard to this clone: At one end, the junction sequence differs from germline, possibly due to a read error. The chain uses TRBV2 and TRBJ2-7, with TRBD2 matching over 7 bases. The CDR3 has 13 residues. Germline CDR1 and CDR2: SNHLY and FYNNEI. CDR3 amino acids: CVSRSGTAYEQYF. CDR3 bases: TGTGTCAGCAGGAGCGGGACGGCATACGAGCAGTACTTC.

The V call is TRBV5-5, the J call TRBJ2-7, with 10 nucleotides matching TRBD1. The CDR3 runs to 14 residues. V trimming: 3 bases; J trimming: 1 base; junction bases outside the gene matches: 1. CDR1 is SGHKS and CDR2 is YYEKEE in the germline V gene (reference sequence). CDR3 sequence reads: CASSSGQGSYEQYF. The CDR3 DNA sequence: TGTGCCAGCAGCTCGGGACAGGGGTCCTACGAGCAGTACTTC.

CDR3 sequence reads: CASSLTSRRFTYEQYF. In nucleotides, the CDR3 is TGTGCCAGCAGTTTAACCTCTCGGAGATTTACCTACGAGCAGTACTTC. This chain uses TRBV27 with TRBJ2-7; D is ambiguous. CDR3 length: 16 residues. Deletions cut 2 bases from V and 2 bases from J, with 16 bases between. Germline CDR1 reads MNHEY; CDR2 reads SMNVEV (reference sequence).

This clone appeared a single time. This chain joins TRBV7-9 and TRBJ2-5, with 8 bases that match TRBD2. Germline CDR1 and CDR2: SEHNR and FQNEAQ (reference sequence). V shed 5 bases and J 4 bases; nucleotides not matched to a gene: 6. The CDR3 extends over 14 amino acids. The CDR3 is CASSPRSGRETQYF. In nucleotides, the CDR3 is TGTGCCAGCAGCCCGAGGAGCGGGAGAGAGACCCAGTACTTC.

This clone was recorded once. The rearrangement links TRBV19 to TRBJ2-7; D possibly corresponds to TRBD1 (5 bases). The CDR3 consists of 14 residues. CDR1 and CDR2 from the germline V gene are LNHDA and SQIVND (reference sequence). Trimming pared 3 bases from V and 5 bases from J, leaving 14 bases between. In nucleotides, the CDR3 is TGTGCCAGTAGTATGGGGCAACAAGGGGACGAGCAGTACTTC. Protein product: CASSMGQQGDEQYF.

The chain recombines TRBV4-1 with TRBJ2-2; weak D call: TRBD2 (7 bases). This CDR3 is 16 amino acids long. V gave up 4 bases and J gave up 2 bases, with 14 bases separating them. Germline V lookup: CDR1 MGHRA, CDR2 YSYEKL. This chain's CDR3 is CASSPRRGPNTGELFF. The CDR3 nucleotides are TGCGCCAGCAGCCCCAGGCGGGGGCCCAACACCGGGGAGCTGTTTTTT.